This passage covers 20 T cell receptor beta chains from one sample sequenced in a study of cytomegalovirus exposure and HLA in healthy donors. Using immunoSEQ multiplex PCR, the repertoire was profiled, and TCRdb retains in-frame clones only, with some absent. The table includes about 130,000 clones, around 80% detected once. The sequencing sample was made of PBMCs. The receptors stem from a young man in good health and CMV-seropositive.

The chain employs TRBV28 and TRBJ2-6; D remains ambiguous. Germline V gene sequence: CDR1 MDHEN, CDR2 SYDVKM. Trimming pared 10 bases from V and 0 bases from J, leaving 16 bases between. The CDR3 runs to 16 residues. This CDR3 reads CATLQSAGSGANVLTF. The CDR3 DNA reads as TGTGCCACCTTACAAAGCGCCGGCTCTGGGGCCAACGTCCTGACTTTC.

The V gene is TRBV9, the J gene TRBJ2-2; TRBD1 aligns across 9 bases. V lost 5 bases, J lost 7 bases, and 9 bases stayed unmatched. There are 15 residues in the CDR3. Germline V lookup: CDR1 SGDLS, CDR2 YYNGEE. The CDR3 reads CASRKTGGSVGELFF. Written as DNA, the CDR3 is TGTGCCAGCAGAAAGACAGGGGGGTCGGTCGGGGAGCTGTTTTTT.

Remarks on this clone: Compared with germline, one end of the junction differs, possibly owing to a read error. This chain connects TRBV19 to TRBJ1-5; D uncertain. The germline V gene encodes CDR1 LNHDA and CDR2 SQIVND (reference sequence). This CDR3 spans 10 amino acids. CDR3 coding DNA: TGTGCCAGTAGCGCCGGGGTTCCGGCTTTT. Protein: CASSAGVPAF.

This clone was seen only a few times. The CDR3 DNA reads TGTGCCAGCAGCCGGGGCGGGAACCAAGAGACCCAGTACTTC. Translating it yields CASSRGGNQETQYF. The chain links TRBV14 to TRBJ2-5; a weak D match, TRBD2 (6 bases). V was pared by 4 bases and J by 0 bases, with 9 bases between. CDR3 length: 14 residues. Germline values: CDR1 SGHDN, CDR2 FVKESK.

V and J are TRBV5-1 and TRBJ2-4; 12 positions match TRBD1. Germline V gene sequence: CDR1 SGHRS, CDR2 YFSETQ. Trimming at V came to 4 bases and at J to 12 bases, leaving 14 bases not matched to a gene. This CDR3 is 16 amino acids long. The CDR3 DNA reads as TGCGCCAGCAGCCAATCCCCGGGACAGGGGGCTGGGGGTCAGTACTTC. This translates into CASSQSPGQGAGGQYF.

This clone showed up just a few times. The V gene is TRBV7-9, the J gene TRBJ1-1; weak D call: TRBD1 (5 bases). Trimming stripped 5 bases from V and 6 bases from J, with 10 bases between. CDR3 length equals 12 residues. Germline CDR1 SEHNR, CDR2 FQNEAQ (reference sequence). The CDR3 loop reads CASSRGRAEAFF. CDR3 coding DNA: TGTGCCAGCAGCAGGGGCAGGGCTGAAGCTTTCTTT.

The V and J genes are TRBV7-2 and TRBJ1-1; 8 nucleotides match TRBD1. V lost 5 bases and J lost 5; bases outside the gene matches: 4. Per the germline V gene, CDR1 is SGHTA and CDR2 is FQGNSA. The CDR3 has 13 residues. As DNA, the CDR3 is TGTGCCAGCAGCGCGAACAGGGGGACTGAAGCTTTCTTT. Its protein is CASSANRGTEAFF. The variable domain in full, with the rest retrieved from reference TRBV7-2 and TRBJ1-1, is GAGVSQSPSNKVTEKGKDVELRCDPISGHTALYWYRQSLGQGLEFLIYFQGNSAPDKSGLPSDRFSAERTGGSVSTLTIQRTQQEDSAVYLCASSANRGTEAFFGQGTRLTVV.

Here the CDR3 reads CASSTRGSSYNEQFF. For the CDR3, the DNA is TGTGCCAGCAGTACCCGCGGGAGCTCCTACAATGAGCAGTTCTTC. The chain joins TRBV27 to TRBJ2-1; 7 bases agree with TRBD2. The germline gives CDR1 MNHEY, CDR2 SMNVEV (reference sequence). The CDR3 is 15 amino acids. J was trimmed by 0 bases and V by 5 bases; bases with no gene match: 4.

The genes are TRBV10-3 and TRBJ2-5; 13 bases match TRBD2. J gave up 5 bases and V 10 bases, and 10 bases lay outside the gene matches. CDR3 length equals 15 residues. Germline CDR1 ENHRY, CDR2 SYGVKD. The CDR3 loop reads CASGTSGTLQETQYF. The CDR3 nucleotides are TGTGCCAGCGGGACTAGCGGGACTTTACAGGAGACCCAGTACTTC.

V and J are TRBV11-3 and TRBJ2-3; possibly TRBD2 for D (5 bases). CDR3 size: 15 residues. V was pared by 5 bases and J by 3 bases, with 15 bases between. Per germline, CDR1 SGHNT and CDR2 YENEEA. This CDR3 reads CASSITGKGTDTQYF. Written as DNA, the CDR3 is TGTGCCAGCAGCATAACCGGGAAAGGGACAGATACGCAGTATTTT.

This sequence joins TRBV7-3 and TRBJ1-1; unclear D gene. The CDR3 covers 15 residues. The V end lost 0 bases, the J end lost 4 bases, and 12 bases lay between the germline ends. CDR1 and CDR2 (germline): SGHTA, FQGTGA. CDR3 sequence reads: CASSLTAGFGTEAFF. In nucleotides, the CDR3 is TGTGCCAGCAGCTTAACCGCCGGGTTTGGCACTGAAGCTTTCTTT.

This chain connects TRBV18 to TRBJ1-1, with D perhaps TRBD1 (6 bases). The CDR3 totals 15 residues. V shed 3 bases and J shed 1 base, with 12 bases lying between them. Germline V gives CDR1 KGHSH, CDR2 LQKENI. CDR3 residues: CASSPTGNRNTEAFF. CDR3 DNA: TGTGCCAGCTCACCCACAGGGAATCGGAACACTGAAGCTTTCTTT.

The table lists this clone with many counts. Other DNA sequences in the sample encode the same CDR3. The chain has TRBV9 and TRBJ2-1, with D possibly matching TRBD1 (5 bases). The V end was cut by 0 bases, the J end by 5 bases, with 6 bases between. Germline-derived CDR1 and CDR2 are SGDLS and YYNGEE. The CDR3 spans 13 residues. The CDR3 loop is CASSVGQHNEQFF. The DNA of the CDR3 is TGTGCCAGCAGCGTAGGACAGCACAATGAGCAGTTCTTC.

The V and J genes are TRBV2 and TRBJ2-7, with D tentatively TRBD1 (7 bases). The CDR3 sequence is 15 residues long. V dropped 8 bases and J dropped 0 bases, with 17 bases sitting between them. Germline V gene lookup returns CDR1 SNHLY and CDR2 FYNNEI. DNA for the CDR3: TGTGCCAGCCAGGGGGGAGGCTACAACTCCTACGAGCAGTACTTC. Translating it yields CASQGGGYNSYEQYF.

This clone was counted a single time. The V and J genes are TRBV10-3 and TRBJ1-1, with D possibly matching TRBD1 (6 bases). Per the germline V gene, CDR1 is ENHRY and CDR2 is SYGVKD. This CDR3 has 14 amino acids. Trimming cost V 3 bases and J 5 bases, with 13 bases left between them. The DNA for the CDR3 is TGTGCCATCAGTGAATTTCAGGGGCCGACTGAAGCTTTCTTT. Translating gives CAISEFQGPTEAFF.

This clone was counted only a few times. J is TRBJ1-1 and V is TRBV2; the match to TRBD1 covers 8 bases. The germline gives CDR1 SNHLY, CDR2 FYNNEI. The CDR3 is made up of 14 amino acids. V gave up 9 bases and J gave up 4 bases; unmatched junction bases: 10. The CDR3 protein is CARRDRGRSTEAFF. CDR3 DNA sequence: TGTGCCAGACGCGACAGGGGCCGGAGCACTGAAGCTTTCTTT. The full variable domain, with the rest looked up from reference TRBV2 and TRBJ1-1, is EPEVTQTPSHQVTQMGQEVILRCVPISNHLYFYWYRQILGQKVEFLVSFYNNEISEKSEIFDDQFSVERPDGSNFTLKIRSTKLEDSAMYFCARRDRGRSTEAFFGQGTRLTVV.

Details on this clone: One end of the junction varies from germline; a read error may be responsible. This chain connects TRBV18 to TRBJ2-7, with unresolved D. The CDR3 totals 13 residues. Germline V gene data show CDR1 as KGHSH and CDR2 as LQKENI. The CDR3, as DNA: TGTGCCAGCTCTCCACAAGTACTCTACGAGCAGTACTTC. Its protein is CASSPQVLYEQYF.

The gene calls are TRBV9 and TRBJ1-6, with 8 bases fitting TRBD1. The CDR3 extends over 15 amino acids. The germline V gene encodes CDR1 SGDLS and CDR2 YYNGEE. With 4 bases clipped from V and 9 bases from J, the junction kept 9 bases outside the gene matches. CDR3 sequence reads: CASSPYGQGSSPLHF. The CDR3 DNA follows: TGTGCCAGCAGCCCATACGGACAGGGAAGTTCACCCCTCCACTTT.

This clone occurred once. The chain carries TRBV10-3 and TRBJ1-1; unclear D gene. The CDR3 runs 13 residues. V gave up 6 bases and J gave up 2 bases, with 10 bases separating them. Germline V lookup: CDR1 ENHRY, CDR2 SYGVKD. The chain's CDR3 is CAIRAQANTEAFF. The CDR3 bases are TGTGCCATCAGGGCTCAGGCCAACACTGAAGCTTTCTTT.

V and J are TRBV5-1 and TRBJ2-1; TRBD2 matches at 10 bases. The CDR3 has 15 amino acids. Unmatched junction bases numbered 5, after V lost 4 bases and J lost 4 bases. CDR1 is SGHRS and CDR2 is YFSETQ in the germline V gene. The chain's CDR3 is CASSRISGGYNEQFF. In nucleotides, the CDR3 is TGCGCCAGCAGCCGGATTAGCGGGGGGTACAATGAGCAGTTCTTC.